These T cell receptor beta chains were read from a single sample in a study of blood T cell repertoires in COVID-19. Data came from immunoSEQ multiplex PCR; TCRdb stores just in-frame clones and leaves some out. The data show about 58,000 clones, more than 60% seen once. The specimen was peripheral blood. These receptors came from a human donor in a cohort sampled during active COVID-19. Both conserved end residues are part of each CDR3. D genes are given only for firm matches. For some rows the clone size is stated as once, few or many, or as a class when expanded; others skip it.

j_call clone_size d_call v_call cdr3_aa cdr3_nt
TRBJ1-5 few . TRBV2 CASSEGSVSNQPQHF TGTGCCAGCAGTGAAGGTTCAGTTAGCAATCAGCCCCAGCATTTT
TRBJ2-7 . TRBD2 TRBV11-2 CASSLGEGPYEQYF TGTGCCAGCAGCTTAGGGGAGGGTCCCTACGAGCAGTACTTC
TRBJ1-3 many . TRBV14 CASSQDGGSGNTIYF TGTGCCAGCAGCCAAGACGGGGGCTCTGGAAACACCATATATTTT
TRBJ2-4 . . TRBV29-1 CSASTDNKNIQYF TGCAGCGCCTCGACGGACAACAAAAACATTCAGTACTTC
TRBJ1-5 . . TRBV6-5 CASQPVLRQPQHF TGTGCCTCCCAGCCCGTTTTGAGGCAGCCCCAGCATTTT
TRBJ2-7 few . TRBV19 CASSIGDSFFTYEQYF TGTGCCAGTAGTATTGGTGACAGTTTCTTCACCTACGAGCAGTACTTC
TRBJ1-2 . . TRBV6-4 CASSDWGAPNYGYTF TGTGCCAGCAGTGACTGGGGAGCACCTAACTATGGCTACACCTTC
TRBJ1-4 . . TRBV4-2 CASSQGTTGANEKLFF TGTGCCAGCAGCCAAGGGACGACAGGAGCTAATGAAAAACTGTTTTTT
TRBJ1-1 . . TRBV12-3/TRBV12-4 CASSPGVWTEAFF TGTGCCAGCAGCCCGGGGGTATGGACTGAAGCTTTCTTT
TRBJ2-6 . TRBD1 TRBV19 CASSSRDRGSTGANVLTF TGTGCCAGTAGTAGCCGGGACAGGGGGTCCACTGGGGCCAACGTCCTGACTTTC
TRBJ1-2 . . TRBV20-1 CSASRPPRGYGYTF TGCAGTGCTAGTCGTCCTCCTCGGGGCTATGGCTACACCTTC
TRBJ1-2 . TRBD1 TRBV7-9 CASSTLLWTGGGYTF TGTGCCAGCAGTACACTCTTATGGACAGGGGGCGGCTACACCTTC
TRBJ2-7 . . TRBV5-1 CASRSQLSGSSYEQYF TGCGCCAGCAGATCTCAGTTGAGCGGTAGCTCCTACGAGCAGTACTTC
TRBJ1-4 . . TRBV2 CASTNFDRLATNEKLFF TGTGCCAGCACCAACTTTGACAGGCTTGCAACTAATGAAAAACTGTTTTTT
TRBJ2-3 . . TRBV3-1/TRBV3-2 CASSQDWSGELTDTQYF TGTGCCAGCAGCCAAGATTGGTCGGGAGAGCTCACAGATACGCAGTATTTT
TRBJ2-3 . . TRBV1 CTSSQDFFDLAGCTDTQYF TGCACCAGCAGCCAAGATTTTTTCGATCTAGCGGGCTGCACAGATACGCAGTATTTT
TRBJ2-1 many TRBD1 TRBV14 CASSQVWTGVYNEQFF TGTGCCAGCAGCCAAGTTTGGACAGGAGTCTACAATGAGCAGTTCTTC
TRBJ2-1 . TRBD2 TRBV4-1 CASSQVIAGGPNEQFF TGCGCCAGCAGCCAAGTGATAGCGGGAGGGCCAAATGAGCAGTTCTTC
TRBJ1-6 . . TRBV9 CASSVGGSFSPLHF TGTGCCAGCAGCGTAGGCGGCAGCTTTTCACCCCTCCACTTT
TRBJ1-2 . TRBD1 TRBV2 CASSEGQGARSYGYTF TGTGCCAGCAGTGAAGGACAGGGGGCGCGTAGCTATGGCTACACCTTC
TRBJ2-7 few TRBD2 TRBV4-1 CASSQLLADNYEQYF TGCGCCAGCAGCCAGCTACTAGCGGACAACTACGAGCAGTACTTC
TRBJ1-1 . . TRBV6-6 CASSYSNADGAFF TGTGCCAGCAGTTACTCGAACGCAGACGGGGCTTTCTTT
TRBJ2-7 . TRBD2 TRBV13 CASSYPPGGPLYEQYF TGTGCCAGCAGCTACCCTCCGGGAGGGCCTCTCTACGAGCAGTACTTC
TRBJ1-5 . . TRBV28 CASKLPRGLTNQPQHF TGTGCCAGCAAACTACCCCGGGGATTGACCAATCAGCCCCAGCATTTT
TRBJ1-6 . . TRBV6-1 CASSEQGILYNSPLHF TGTGCCAGCAGTGAACAGGGTATTCTGTATAATTCACCCCTCCACTTT
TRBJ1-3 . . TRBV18 CASSLQVGAGNTIYF TGTGCCAGCTCACTACAGGTTGGGGCTGGAAACACCATATATTTT
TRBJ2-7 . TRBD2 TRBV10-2 CATRLAGDWSYEQYF TGCGCCACCCGACTAGCGGGAGATTGGTCCTACGAGCAGTACTTC
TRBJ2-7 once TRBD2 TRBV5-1 CASSYSGNSYEQYF TGCGCCAGCAGCTATAGCGGGAACTCCTACGAGCAGTACTTC
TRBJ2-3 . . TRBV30 CAWSSRTVTDTQYF TGTGCCTGGAGTTCCCGGACTGTCACAGATACGCAGTATTTT
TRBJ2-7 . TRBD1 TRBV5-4 CASSPGTGIYEQYF TGTGCCAGCAGCCCGGGGACAGGGATCTACGAGCAGTACTTC
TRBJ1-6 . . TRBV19 CASRHLAYNSPLHF TGTGCCAGTAGGCATCTAGCCTATAATTCACCCCTCCACTTT
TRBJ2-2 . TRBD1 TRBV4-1 CASSQGQGWTGELFF TGCGCCAGCAGCCAGGGACAGGGGTGGACCGGGGAGCTGTTTTTT
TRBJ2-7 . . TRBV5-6 CASSLSGTHYEQYF TGTGCCAGCAGCTTGTCAGGTACCCACTACGAGCAGTACTTC
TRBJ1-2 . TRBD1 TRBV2 CASSRQGANYGYTF TGTGCCAGCAGCCGACAGGGAGCTAACTATGGCTACACCTTC
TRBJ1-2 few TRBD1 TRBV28 CASSPGTGWDYGYTF TGTGCCAGCAGCCCCGGGACAGGGTGGGACTATGGCTACACCTTC
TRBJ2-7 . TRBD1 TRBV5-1 CASSLDRAPSYEQYF TGCGCCAGCAGCCTCGACAGGGCTCCCTCCTACGAGCAGTACTTC
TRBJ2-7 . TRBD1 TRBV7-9 CASSPRDRDYEQYF TGTGCCAGCAGCCCCCGGGACAGGGACTACGAGCAGTACTTC
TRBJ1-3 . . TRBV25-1 CASSEYVREGNTIYF TGTGCCAGCAGTGAATATGTCAGGGAAGGAAACACCATATATTTT
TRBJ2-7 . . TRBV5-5 CASSPHYREPTYEQYF TGTGCCAGCAGCCCTCACTACCGGGAGCCTACCTACGAGCAGTACTTC
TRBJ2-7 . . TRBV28 CASSFAEGYEQYF TGTGCCAGCAGTTTTGCGGAGGGCTACGAGCAGTACTTC
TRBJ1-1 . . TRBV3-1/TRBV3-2 CASSQHWLNTEAFF TGTGCCAGCAGCCAACACTGGTTGAACACTGAAGCTTTCTTT
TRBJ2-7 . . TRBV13 CASSFAGDLLSYEQYF TGTGCCAGCAGCTTCGCAGGGGATCTCCTTTCCTACGAGCAGTACTTC
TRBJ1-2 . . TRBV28 CASSLQGKFGYTF TGTGCCAGCAGTTTACAGGGGAAGTTCGGCTACACCTTC
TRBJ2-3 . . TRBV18 CASSQATGTGTDTQYF TGTGCCAGCTCACAAGCGACAGGGACTGGCACAGATACGCAGTATTTT
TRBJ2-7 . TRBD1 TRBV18 CASSPWDSVSYEQYF TGTGCCAGCTCACCCTGGGACAGTGTCTCCTACGAGCAGTACTTC
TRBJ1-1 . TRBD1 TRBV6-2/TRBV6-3 CASSDQRQGGTEAFF TGTGCCAGCAGTGACCAGCGACAGGGTGGGACTGAAGCTTTCTTT